The next 22 T cell receptor beta chains were all read from a single sample in a study of T cell responses to AZD1222 COVID-19 vaccine. The assay was immunoSEQ multiplex PCR, and TCRdb's table has in-frame clones only and misses some. Of some 180,000 clones listed, about nine tenths are singletons. Sequenced here: peripheral blood, sampled 28 days after the second AZD1222 dose. The source is an adult who received the AZD1222 COVID-19 vaccine.

The chain carries TRBV28 and TRBJ2-1, with D possibly being TRBD2 (5 bases). Trimming stripped 7 bases from V and 2 bases from J, with 15 bases between. Germline lookup yields CDR1 MDHEN and CDR2 SYDVKM. CDR3 length: 15 amino acids. CDR3 DNA: TGTGCCAGCAACCGCGAAGGAGGCCCCTACAATGAGCAGTTCTTC. Translation gives CASNREGGPYNEQFF.

The chain couples TRBV5-1 to TRBJ2-2; D perhaps matches TRBD1 (6 bases). CDR1 and CDR2 (germline): SGHRS, YFSETQ. The germline V and J ends were trimmed by 3 bases and 4 bases, with 16 bases remaining between them. This CDR3 region has 16 residues. The CDR3: CASSSGYGGPTGELFF. For the CDR3, the DNA is TGCGCCAGCAGCTCGGGCTATGGGGGCCCCACCGGGGAGCTGTTTTTT.

The V and J genes are TRBV2 and TRBJ1-1; 9 nucleotides line up with TRBD1. V gave up 7 bases and J gave up 0 bases; unmatched junction bases: 6. This CDR3 is 15 amino acids long. Germline CDR1 reads SNHLY; CDR2 reads FYNNEI. The CDR3 coding sequence is TGTGCCAGCAATATACAGGGGGCCCTGAACACTGAAGCTTTCTTT. Amino acid sequence: CASNIQGALNTEAFF.

This clone came up once. The V call is TRBV7-9, the J call TRBJ2-3; 11 nucleotides align to TRBD2. The CDR3 spans 16 residues. V was pared by 5 bases and J by 0 bases, with 4 bases of the junction left unmatched. Germline lookup yields CDR1 SEHNR and CDR2 FQNEAQ (reference sequence). CDR3 nucleotide sequence: TGTGCCAGCAGCCCTCGACTAGCGGGGAGCACAGATACGCAGTATTTT. Residues: CASSPRLAGSTDTQYF.

V is TRBV25-1 and J is TRBJ1-3; TRBD1 matches at 8 bases. The CDR3 sequence is 15 residues long. Germline V gene lookup returns CDR1 MGHDK and CDR2 SYGVNS. V gave up 4 bases and J gave up 6 bases; unmatched junction bases: 8. The CDR3 loop reads CASSGYPGGENTIYF. The CDR3 nucleotides are TGTGCCAGCAGTGGATACCCAGGGGGCGAAAACACCATATATTTT.

This chain joins TRBV9 and TRBJ2-5; TRBD1 aligns across 9 bases. Germline V CDR1 and CDR2: SGDLS, YYNGEE. Germline trimming cut 6 bases from V and 4 bases from J; bases unmatched to any gene: 7. The CDR3 extends over 14 amino acids. CDR3 region: CASTRTGEVETQYF. The CDR3 nucleotides read TGTGCCAGCACAAGGACAGGGGAGGTAGAGACCCAGTACTTC.

The V and J genes are TRBV3-1 (or the pseudogene TRBV3-2) and TRBJ1-5; D possibly corresponds to TRBD1 (5 bases). There are 16 residues in the CDR3. The V end lost 6 bases, the J end lost 9 bases, and 24 bases lay between the germline ends. The germline V gene has CDR1 LGHDT and CDR2 YNNKEL (reference sequence). The DNA for the CDR3 is TGTGCCAGCAGGCACCGGACACCCCGCTGGTTGGGGCCCCAGCATTTT. It encodes CASRHRTPRWLGPQHF.

This clone showed up just once. The genes are TRBV5-1 and TRBJ1-1; D may be TRBD1 (6 bases). Germline assignment: CDR1 SGHRS and CDR2 YFSETQ. The V and J ends lost 0 bases and 1 base respectively, with 10 bases between them. This CDR3 is 15 amino acids long. CDR3 nucleotide sequence: TGCGCCAGCAGCTTGGGGCGGGGGCCGAACACTGAAGCTTTCTTT. Amino acid sequence: CASSLGRGPNTEAFF.

CDR3 loop: CASSRVTGGSTDTQYF. The CDR3 DNA is TGTGCCAGCAGCCGAGTGACAGGGGGCAGCACAGATACGCAGTATTTT. The rearrangement uses TRBV7-9 and TRBJ2-3, with 10 bases matching TRBD1. The V and J ends lost 5 bases and 0 bases, in that order; junction bases with no gene match: 5. The CDR3 sequence is 16 residues long. Germline CDR1 reads SEHNR; CDR2 reads FQNEAQ (reference sequence).

The chain combines TRBV9 with TRBJ1-6; the D gene is possibly TRBD1 (5 bases). In germline, CDR1 is SGDLS, CDR2 YYNGEE. The CDR3 has 15 residues. V lost 3 bases and J lost 9, with 16 bases in between. The CDR3 region has the DNA TGTGCCAGCAGCGCCGGGACCGGGGGGAGTTCACCCCTCCACTTT. The encoded protein is CASSAGTGGSSPLHF.

The genes are TRBV3-1 (or the pseudogene TRBV3-2) and TRBJ2-1; D possibly corresponds to TRBD1 (6 bases). The V and J ends lost 1 base and 6 bases respectively, with 16 bases between them. This CDR3 is built from 16 residues. The germline V gene encodes CDR1 LGHDT and CDR2 YNNKEL (reference sequence). The CDR3 sequence: CASSQVRQGNGNEQFF. As DNA, the CDR3 is TGTGCCAGCAGCCAAGTTCGGCAGGGGAACGGCAATGAGCAGTTCTTC.

The genes are TRBV7-3 and TRBJ1-6, with D possibly TRBD1 on 5 matching bases. This CDR3 has 15 amino acids. Germline V gives CDR1 SGHTA, CDR2 FQGTGA. Trimming cost V 0 bases and J 5 bases, with 8 bases left between them. This CDR3 is CASSLTGTNNSPLHF. CDR3 coding DNA: TGTGCCAGCAGCTTAACGGGGACCAATAATTCACCCCTCCACTTT.

The chain uses TRBV3-1 (or the pseudogene TRBV3-2) and TRBJ2-7; the D is unclear. Trimming pared 1 base from V and 2 bases from J, leaving 21 bases between. CDR1 and CDR2 from the germline V gene are LGHDT and YNNKEL (reference sequence). This CDR3 contains 18 residues. CDR3 DNA sequence: TGTGCCAGCAGCCAAGTTTTAAAGAGCCGTGCAGCTGCCTACGAGCAGTACTTC. It translates to CASSQVLKSRAAAYEQYF.

The V gene is TRBV7-9, the J gene TRBJ2-7, with TRBD2 identical over 10 bases. V lost 1 base, J lost 9 bases, and 15 bases stayed unmatched. The germline V gene has CDR1 SEHNR and CDR2 FQNEAQ (reference sequence). The CDR3 has 17 residues. CDR3 in DNA: TGTGCCAGCAGCTTAGTGCGAGAGCTAGCGGGGGCCCCAGGGCAGTACTTC. It specifies CASSLVRELAGAPGQYF. Together with reference TRBV7-9 and TRBJ2-7, the CDR3 gives the full variable domain: DTGVSQNPRHKITKRGQNVTFRCDPISEHNRLYWYRQTLGQGPEFLTYFQNEAQLEKSRLLSDRFSAERPKGSFSTLEIQRTEQGDSAMYLCASSLVRELAGAPGQYFGPGTRLTVT.

The chain couples TRBV9 to TRBJ1-2; the D gene is possibly TRBD1 (5 bases). The V end was cut by 6 bases, the J end by 1 base, with 13 bases between. Germline lookup yields CDR1 SGDLS and CDR2 YYNGEE. The CDR3 has 14 amino acids. CDR3 bases: TGTGCCAGCAACCCGGGACCGATTAACTATGGCTACACCTTC. Amino acid sequence: CASNPGPINYGYTF.

The rearrangement joins TRBV9 to TRBJ2-2; D may be TRBD1 or TRBD2 (6 bases each). V shed 0 bases and J shed 4 bases, with 10 bases lying between them. CDR1 SGDLS and CDR2 YYNGEE come from the germline V gene. CDR3 length: 15 amino acids. CDR3 amino acids: CASSVAGASTGELFF. The CDR3 DNA is TGTGCCAGCAGCGTAGCGGGGGCGAGCACCGGGGAGCTGTTTTTT.

This rearrangement joins TRBV24-1 to TRBJ1-5, with 8 bases identical to TRBD1. Germline V gives CDR1 KGHDR, CDR2 SFDVKD. The V segment lost 12 bases and the J segment 2 bases; nucleotides outside the gene matches: 14. This CDR3 comprises 16 residues. CDR3 amino acids: CAPETGAEVGNQPQHF. CDR3 DNA: TGTGCCCCAGAGACAGGGGCCGAGGTAGGCAATCAGCCCCAGCATTTT.

The J gene is TRBJ2-5, the V gene TRBV11-1, with a tentative D call TRBD1 (6 bases). The CDR3 is made up of 15 amino acids. From germline, CDR1 is SGHAT and CDR2 FQDESV (reference sequence). V was clipped by 2 bases and J by 1 base, with 11 bases between them. The CDR3 here is CASSLNPDSQETQYF. The CDR3 DNA follows: TGTGCCAGCAGCTTAAATCCGGACAGCCAAGAGACCCAGTACTTC.

The genes are TRBV29-1 and TRBJ2-5, with 8 bases fitting TRBD1. The J segment lost 1 base and the V segment lost 7 bases, leaving 5 bases of the junction unmatched. From germline, CDR1 is SQVTM and CDR2 ANQGSEA. The CDR3 extends over 13 amino acids. The DNA of the CDR3 is TGCAGCGCGGCGGACAGGGCCCAAGAGACCCAGTACTTC. This encodes CSAADRAQETQYF. The variable domain in full, with the rest retrieved from reference TRBV29-1 and TRBJ2-5, is SAVISQKPSRDICQRGTSLTIQCQVDSQVTMMFWYRQQPGQSLTLIATANQGSEATYESGFVIDKFPISRPNLTFSTLTVSNMSPEDSSIYLCSAADRAQETQYFGPGTRLLVL.

V gene TRBV18 combines with J gene TRBJ1-4, with D perhaps TRBD1 (5 bases). The germline V gene encodes CDR1 KGHSH and CDR2 LQKENI. V was shortened by 3 bases and J by 8 bases, with 16 bases between the two germline ends. The CDR3 totals 15 residues. For the CDR3, the DNA is TGTGCCAGCTCACCCTTACTTGACAGTAACGAAAAACTGTTTTTT. This gives the protein CASSPLLDSNEKLFF.

The CDR3, as DNA: TGTGCCAGCAGCGCGAGGGGGGACTCAAGCAGCTACGAGCAGTACTTC. This sequence encodes CASSARGDSSSYEQYF. V gene TRBV9 combines with J gene TRBJ2-7; D may correspond to TRBD1 or TRBD2 (6 bases each). Germline V gene sequence: CDR1 SGDLS, CDR2 YYNGEE. V gave up 3 bases and J gave up 3 bases, with 19 bases separating them. The CDR3 has 16 amino acids.

The rearrangement uses TRBV5-1 and TRBJ1-1; maybe TRBD1 (5 bases). Germline assignment: CDR1 SGHRS and CDR2 YFSETQ. The CDR3 consists of 15 residues. Trimming removed 3 bases from V and 4 bases from J, with 16 bases in between. CDR3 loop: CASSYYRGRGTEAFF. The CDR3, as DNA: TGCGCCAGCAGCTACTATAGGGGTCGGGGCACTGAAGCTTTCTTT.